These 8 T cell receptor beta chains were sequenced from one sample in a study of T-cell memory formation after mild COVID-19. TCRdb used MiXCR to reprocess the 5' RACE reads, holding one entry per CDR3 protein. Of 470,000 or so distinct CDR3 sequences listed, 20% to 30% are singletons. Sequencing was performed on PBMCs or a T cell subset sorted from them (not recorded which). The receptors stem from an adult woman who had mild COVID-19 (a few samples of this study predate the infection). Cell type and time point are not known.

This clonotype was counted at least ten times. The chain has TRBV9 and TRBJ2-2; D may be TRBD1 (5 bases). The CDR3 loop spans 16 amino acids. V dropped 4 bases and J dropped 3 bases, with 16 bases sitting between them. CDR1 is SGDLS, CDR2 YYNGEE, per germline. Here the CDR3 reads CASSLSSRVDTGELFF. The CDR3 nucleotides are TGTGCCAGCAGCCTTTCCTCCAGGGTGGACACCGGGGAGCTGTTTTTT.

This clonotype was recorded a few times. This rearrangement joins TRBV7-9 to TRBJ2-2, with 7 bases that match TRBD1. Germline V lookup: CDR1 SEHNR, CDR2 FQNEAQ (reference sequence). The V and J ends lost 5 bases and 6 bases, in that order; junction bases with no gene match: 6. The CDR3 spans 14 residues. The CDR3 DNA follows: TGTGCCAGCAGCAAAGACAGGGTGTCCGGGGAGCTGTTTTTT. Protein sequence: CASSKDRVSGELFF.

The chain employs TRBV5-5 and TRBJ2-1; D not certain. Germline V gene data show CDR1 as SGHKS and CDR2 as YYEKEE (reference sequence). The CDR3 runs to 15 residues. The V end was cut by 3 bases, the J end by 4 bases, with 14 bases between. CDR3 protein: CASSSSLMLYNEQFF. For the CDR3, the DNA is TGTGCCAGCAGCTCGAGCCTAATGCTGTACAATGAGCAGTTCTTC.

The rearrangement uses TRBV29-1 and TRBJ1-2; D unclear. Trimming took 0 bases from V and 5 from J, leaving 7 bases between them. Germline CDR1 is SQVTM and CDR2 is ANQGSEA. The CDR3 is 12 residues long. CDR3 nucleotide sequence: TGCAGCGTTGAAGATGCGGGATATGGCTACACCTTC. Amino acid sequence: CSVEDAGYGYTF. The full variable domain, rest sourced from reference TRBV29-1 and TRBJ1-2, is SAVISQKPSRDICQRGTSLTIQCQVDSQVTMMFWYRQQPGQSLTLIATANQGSEATYESGFVIDKFPISRPNLTFSTLTVSNMSPEDSSIYLCSVEDAGYGYTFGSGTRLTVV.

This clonotype was seen a few times. This chain connects TRBV5-1 to TRBJ1-1; the match to TRBD1 covers 9 bases. V lost 1 base, J lost 5 bases, and 6 bases stayed unmatched. CDR1 and CDR2 from the germline V gene are SGHRS and YFSETQ. This CDR3 has 15 residues. The CDR3 coding sequence is TGCGCCAGCAGCTTGCAACAGGGGGCGAAGACTGAAGCTTTCTTT. Its protein is CASSLQQGAKTEAFF.

V and J are TRBV7-2 and TRBJ1-1; the D is unclear. The ends were cut back, 8 bases at V and 3 bases at J, with 13 bases in the middle. Germline-derived CDR1 and CDR2 are SGHTA and FQGNSA. The CDR3 sequence is 13 residues long. This chain's CDR3 is CASGTERDTEAFF. As DNA, the CDR3 is TGTGCCAGCGGAACGGAACGAGACACTGAAGCTTTCTTT.

This clonotype turned up a few times. The chain is built from TRBV6-1 and TRBJ2-4; 9 bases are a match to TRBD1. In germline, CDR1 is MNHNS, CDR2 SASEGT. The CDR3 totals 15 residues. The junction had 6 bases not matched to a gene; V was cut back by 4 bases and J by 5 bases. CDR3 sequence: CASSGPGQGQNIQYF. In DNA form, the CDR3 reads TGTGCCAGCAGTGGCCCGGGACAGGGCCAAAACATTCAGTACTTC.

The genes are TRBV24-1 and TRBJ2-7, with 8 bases aligning to TRBD1. CDR1 and CDR2 (germline): KGHDR, SFDVKD. This CDR3 has 14 amino acids. The J segment lost 2 bases and the V segment lost 6 bases, leaving 5 bases of the junction unmatched. CDR3: CATSSGQGTYEQYF. The CDR3 nucleotides read TGTGCCACCAGTTCAGGACAGGGAACCTACGAGCAGTACTTC.